These 2 T cell receptor beta chains originate from one sample sequenced in a study of CD8 T cells in Susac syndrome. A quantity of about 0.45 to 1 ug RNA underwent reverse transcription using random hexamers. Via MiXCR, TCRdb re-called the immunoSEQ multiplex PCR reads, giving one row per CDR3 protein. The table shows about 210,000 distinct CDR3 sequences, with 95% occurring only once. Sequenced sample: CD4+ T cells from PBMCs. The receptors were gathered from a human donor with multiple sclerosis.

This chain connects TRBV9 to TRBJ1-2; no definite D call. The V end lost 2 bases, the J end lost 0 bases, and 5 bases lay between the germline ends. This CDR3 is built from 13 residues. From germline, CDR1 is SGDLS and CDR2 YYNGEE. The CDR3 loop is CASSVDSNYGYTF. Here the CDR3 DNA reads TGTGCCAGCAGCGTCGACTCTAACTATGGCTACACCTTC.

V is TRBV7-2 and J is TRBJ2-3, with 8 bases identical to TRBD2. Germline CDR1 and CDR2: SGHTA and FQGNSA. V gave up 0 bases and J gave up 1 base; unmatched junction bases: 0. The CDR3 is 15 residues long. CDR3: CASSLASGGTDTQYF. The CDR3 nucleotides are TGTGCCAGCAGCTTAGCTAGCGGGGGCACAGATACGCAGTATTTT.